This T cell receptor (beta chain) was identified in a study of CD8 T cells in acute hepatitis C reinfection. Study findings and constraints: A V04-02/J02-02 clonotype was among under 15 public ones, independent of outcome. Overrepresentation in the naive pool did not explain the preferential TRBV04 and TRBV06 usage seen in all groups.

With respect to this clone: The antigen is unknown.

This CDR3 region has 14 residues. Trimming cost V 0 bases and J 8 bases; bases outside gene matches: 4. Germline V gene sequence: CDR1 SGDLS, CDR2 YYNGEE. This table comes from immunoSEQ multiplex PCR, and its TCRdb copy is limited to in-frame clones, with some not included. The data show approximately 41,000 clones, with around nine tenths seen just once and 0.4% to 0.5% held by the top ten. Noted time point: naive CD8 control sorted from an acute-time-point sample. Acute primary HCV infection: positive HCV RNA or antibody test after negative test within 24 weeks. Material for sequencing was naive CD8+ T cells from PBMCs. The sequence came from a man aged 25 to 40 with chronic hepatitis C. The chain carries TRBV9 and TRBJ2-2, with 7 bases aligning to TRBD1. The CDR3 DNA follows: TGTGCCAGCAGCGTAGAAGGGGGCCTTGGGGAGCTGTTTTTT. It encodes CASSVEGGLGELFF.